The T cell receptor beta chain under discussion was sequenced for a study of blood T cell repertoires in COVID-19. The ends lost 10 bases at V and 2 bases at J; junction bases unmatched: 6. From germline, CDR1 is MNHEY and CDR2 SVGAGI. This CDR3 has 14 residues. Repertoires were generated with immunoSEQ multiplex PCR, while TCRdb's copy carries only in-frame clones and drops some. Of some 82,000 clones listed, about 83% are singletons. Material for sequencing was peripheral blood. V gene TRBV6-5 combines with J gene TRBJ2-3; 10 bases agree with TRBD2. The clonotype comes from an older man with active or convalescent COVID-19. The CDR3 here is CATPLAGDTDTQYF. CDR3 bases: TGTGCCACCCCTCTAGCGGGGGACACAGATACGCAGTATTTT.